The next 27 T cell receptor beta chains were all read from a single sample in a study of control samples from healthy donors and cancer patients. Produced via immunoSEQ multiplex PCR; TCRdb's table is partial and in-frame only. The sample includes approximately 70,000 clones, under 90% of them seen just once. Sample: blood. Every receptor here comes from a man aged 50 to 60 in good health.

The V and J genes are TRBV7-6 and TRBJ1-4; D gene ambiguous. This CDR3 spans 13 amino acids. Germline CDR1 and CDR2: SGHVS and FNYEAQ. In nucleotides, the CDR3 is TGTGCAGTCCGTAGTGATTTACAGGAAAAACTGTTTTTT. The encoded protein is CAVRSDLQEKLFF.

The sample holds many counts of this clone. V gene TRBV6-5 combines with J gene TRBJ2-3, with 8 positions matching TRBD1. With V trimmed by 2 bases and J by 2 bases, 6 bases remained unmatched. From germline, CDR1 is MNHEY and CDR2 SVGAGI. The CDR3 totals 16 residues. CDR3 DNA sequence: TGTGCCAGCAGTTACCCGGACAGGGAAGACACAGATACGCAGTATTTT. As protein: CASSYPDREDTDTQYF.

This chain uses TRBV11-2 with TRBJ1-3; possible D gene TRBD1, 5 bases. The germline V gene has CDR1 SGHAT and CDR2 FQNNGV. CDR3 size: 14 residues. Trimming shortened V by 7 bases and J by 4 bases, and 14 bases separated the two germline ends. The chain's CDR3 is CASNRPREGNTIYF. For the CDR3, the DNA is TGTGCCAGCAACAGGCCTCGGGAGGGAAACACCATATATTTT.

J is TRBJ1-5 and V is TRBV18, with no clear D. Germline CDR1 and CDR2: KGHSH and LQKENI. The germline V and J ends were trimmed by 2 bases and 3 bases, with 5 bases remaining between them. The CDR3 consists of 13 residues. CDR3 in amino acids: CASSPGDNQPQHF. DNA for the CDR3: TGTGCCAGCTCACCAGGGGACAATCAGCCCCAGCATTTT.

As DNA, the CDR3 is TGTGCCAGTAGTTCTCCAAGGAAAGTTGGCCTCGTGAATGAAAAACTGTTTTTT. It specifies CASSSPRKVGLVNEKLFF. The rearrangement joins TRBV19 to TRBJ1-4; D is uncertain. The CDR3 length is 18 residues. Germline CDR1 is LNHDA and CDR2 is SQIVND (reference sequence). V was cut by 5 bases and J by 5 bases, with 24 bases left in between.

The V call is TRBV19, the J call TRBJ2-3, with no clear D. Germline V gene lookup returns CDR1 LNHDA and CDR2 SQIVND (reference sequence). The CDR3 has 12 amino acids. Trimming left V 5 bases short and J 7 bases short, with 10 bases between. The CDR3 loop reads CASSPTGNTQYF. For the CDR3, the DNA is TGTGCCAGTAGTCCGACGGGCAATACGCAGTATTTT.

This chain joins TRBV5-1 and TRBJ2-1, with a possible D match to TRBD2 (6 bases). Trimming took off 4 bases at V and 4 bases at J, with 18 bases between the two ends. CDR1 SGHRS and CDR2 YFSETQ come from the germline V gene. CDR3 size: 16 residues. The CDR3 DNA reads TGCGCCAGCAGCCACCCGCCGGGGGAATTGTACAATGAGCAGTTCTTC. As protein: CASSHPPGELYNEQFF.

Only a few counts were recorded for this clone. The V and J genes are TRBV7-9 and TRBJ2-3, with D unresolved. Germline loops: CDR1 SEHNR, CDR2 FQNEAQ (reference sequence). Trimming cost V 1 base and J 2 bases, with 7 bases left between them. The CDR3 loop spans 14 amino acids. The CDR3 loop is CASSLVGATDTQYF. CDR3 coding DNA: TGTGCCAGCAGCTTAGTTGGAGCCACAGATACGCAGTATTTT. Together with reference TRBV7-9 and TRBJ2-3, the CDR3 gives the full variable domain: DTGVSQNPRHKITKRGQNVTFRCDPISEHNRLYWYRQTLGQGPEFLTYFQNEAQLEKSRLLSDRFSAERPKGSFSTLEIQRTEQGDSAMYLCASSLVGATDTQYFGPGTRLTVL.

This chain connects TRBV7-2 to TRBJ2-7; D remains unclear. Looked up from germline, CDR1 is SGHTA and CDR2 is FQGNSA. This CDR3 has 14 residues. The V end was cut by 0 bases, the J end by 1 base, with 7 bases between. The CDR3 DNA reads as TGTGCCAGCAGCTTAGCCGACTTTTCCTACGAGCAGTACTTC. Encoded protein: CASSLADFSYEQYF.

The J gene is TRBJ1-1, the V gene TRBV2; D is undetermined. CDR3 length: 14 amino acids. V shed 6 bases and J shed 1 base, with 12 bases lying between them. Germline CDR1 SNHLY, CDR2 FYNNEI. DNA for the CDR3: TGTGCCAGCAGCCGCAGCACCACGAACACTGAAGCTTTCTTT. Translating gives CASSRSTTNTEAFF.

This clone is a singleton in its sample. The chain uses TRBV6-2 or TRBV6-3 and TRBJ2-7; D possibly corresponds to TRBD1 (5 bases). Germline CDR1 MNHEY, CDR2 SVGEGT. CDR3 size: 13 residues. The V end lost 6 bases, the J end lost 1 base, and 10 bases lay between the germline ends. The CDR3 DNA follows: TGTGCCAGCAGCAGACAGTCGTCCTACGAGCAGTACTTC. It yields the protein CASSRQSSYEQYF.

The chain combines TRBV7-9 with TRBJ2-1; the D is unclear. The CDR3 covers 15 residues. Germline V lookup: CDR1 SEHNR, CDR2 FQNEAQ (reference sequence). The ends were cut back, 2 bases at V and 4 bases at J, with 12 bases in the middle. The CDR3 bases are TGTGCCAGCAGCTTAAGGGTAGAAGCGTACAATGAGCAGTTCTTC. Translated: CASSLRVEAYNEQFF.

The V call is TRBV5-4, the J call TRBJ2-7; 12 nucleotides match TRBD1. This CDR3 spans 16 amino acids. Trimming took 4 bases from V and 6 from J; bases not matched to a gene: 11. Germline V lookup: CDR1 SGHNT, CDR2 YYREEE (reference sequence). CDR3: CASSLAMGTGGSEQYF. DNA for the CDR3: TGTGCCAGCAGCCTGGCCATGGGGACAGGGGGCTCCGAGCAGTACTTC.

The chain couples TRBV7-9 to TRBJ1-1; D remains unclear. The CDR3 is 14 amino acids. The V and J ends lost 1 base and 1 base respectively, with 7 bases between them. CDR1 SEHNR and CDR2 FQNEAQ come from the germline V gene (reference sequence). This CDR3 is CASSLVFENTEAFF. The CDR3 DNA follows: TGTGCCAGCAGCTTAGTATTTGAGAACACTGAAGCTTTCTTT.

The chain employs TRBV5-4 and TRBJ1-2, with D uncertain. Germline V gene sequence: CDR1 SGHNT, CDR2 YYREEE (reference sequence). The V end was cut by 6 bases, the J end by 4 bases, with 4 bases between. This CDR3 is 10 amino acids long. CDR3 sequence: CASNAYGYTF. The CDR3 DNA sequence: TGTGCCAGCAACGCCTATGGCTACACCTTC.

The V gene is TRBV19, the J gene TRBJ1-2; D unclear. The CDR3 spans 14 residues. The V end lost 8 bases, the J end lost 4 bases, and 17 bases lay between the germline ends. Germline-derived CDR1 and CDR2 are LNHDA and SQIVND (reference sequence). The CDR3 DNA reads as TGTGCCAGTCTTAGGTTGGAGGGAGGCTATGGCTACACCTTC. Its protein is CASLRLEGGYGYTF.

The genes are TRBV18 and TRBJ2-3; 11 nucleotides match TRBD2. V gave up 5 bases and J gave up 2 bases; unmatched junction bases: 12. Germline V CDR1 and CDR2: KGHSH, LQKENI. The CDR3 is 18 residues long. CDR3 residues: CASSAPVAGGSSTDTQYF. The CDR3 DNA reads as TGTGCCAGCTCAGCTCCAGTAGCGGGGGGGAGTTCCACAGATACGCAGTATTTT.

This chain joins TRBV6-2 or TRBV6-3 and TRBJ1-1; TRBD1 might be the D (6 bases). CDR1 and CDR2 from the germline V gene are MNHEY and SVGEGT. Trimming removed 4 bases at V and 6 bases at J, with 15 bases between. The CDR3 extends over 14 amino acids. Here the CDR3 reads CASSFTGSSPEAFF. Here the CDR3 DNA reads TGTGCCAGCAGTTTTACAGGGAGCAGCCCTGAAGCTTTCTTT.

Of note for this clone: The junction differs from germline at one of its ends, possibly a read error. CDR3 amino acids: CASSPPGQGVGETQYF. CDR3 in DNA: TGTGCCAGCTCTCCACCGGGACAGGGCGTGGGAGAGACCCAGTACTTC. The rearrangement joins TRBV18 to TRBJ2-5; 9 bases agree with TRBD1. The CDR3 loop spans 16 amino acids. Germline loops: CDR1 KGHSH, CDR2 LQKENI. Full variable domain (rest looked up from reference TRBV18 and TRBJ2-5): NAGVMQNPRHLVRRRGQEARLRCSPMKGHSHVYWYRQLPEEGLKFMVYLQKENIIDESGMPKERFSAEFPKEGPSILRIQQVVRGDSAAYFCASSPPGQGVGETQYFGPGTRLLVL.

The chain combines TRBV30 with TRBJ1-5, with D hard to call. The CDR3 has 13 residues. CDR1 and CDR2 (germline): GTSNPN, SVGIG (reference sequence). The V end lost 0 bases, the J end lost 7 bases, and 10 bases lay between the germline ends. The CDR3: CAWSVGIDQPQHF. The CDR3 DNA reads TGTGCCTGGAGTGTCGGAATCGACCAGCCCCAGCATTTT.

This clone showed up just a few times. The rearrangement uses TRBV5-1 and TRBJ1-1; TRBD1 agrees at 12 bases. Germline CDR1 SGHRS, CDR2 YFSETQ. Germline trimming cut 2 bases from V and 5 bases from J; bases unmatched to any gene: 10. CDR3 length: 17 amino acids. The CDR3: CASSLEGTGGVWTEAFF. For the CDR3, the DNA is TGCGCCAGCAGCTTAGAAGGGACAGGGGGCGTATGGACTGAAGCTTTCTTT.

The chain employs TRBV7-2 and TRBJ2-7; perhaps TRBD1 as D (5 bases). Germline loops: CDR1 SGHTA, CDR2 FQGNSA. V was shortened by 1 base and J by 3 bases, with 16 bases between the two germline ends. There are 16 residues in the CDR3. Written as DNA, the CDR3 is TGTGCCAGCAGCTTAGTTGTAGGGCAGGGTGGCTACGAGCAGTACTTC. It codes for CASSLVVGQGGYEQYF.

The chain is built from TRBV5-1 and TRBJ2-5; perhaps TRBD1 as D (6 bases). The CDR3 totals 14 residues. Germline V CDR1 and CDR2: SGHRS, YFSETQ. The ends were cut back, 0 bases at V and 4 bases at J, with 10 bases in the middle. This CDR3 reads CASSLEGVGETQYF. In nucleotides, the CDR3 is TGCGCCAGCAGCTTGGAGGGGGTTGGAGAGACCCAGTACTTC.

This chain connects TRBV7-9 to TRBJ1-1, with D hard to call. The germline CDR1 and CDR2 sequences are SEHNR and FQNEAQ (reference sequence). The V gene lost 5 bases and the J gene lost 8 bases, with 12 bases spanning the gap. This CDR3 has 12 amino acids. For the CDR3, the DNA is TGTGCCAGCAGCCCACCCGGGCCAGAAGCTTTCTTT. It yields the protein CASSPPGPEAFF.

The table lists this clone with a count of one. V usage is TRBV4-3 and J usage is TRBJ2-3; no definite D call. This CDR3 comprises 16 residues. The V and J ends lost 0 bases and 1 base respectively, with 11 bases between them. Germline CDR1 is LGHNA and CDR2 is YSLEER. CDR3 region: CASSQDVARGTDTQYF. CDR3 coding DNA: TGCGCCAGCAGCCAAGATGTGGCAAGGGGCACAGATACGCAGTATTTT.

This chain connects TRBV9 to TRBJ2-1, with D uncertain. This CDR3 is 16 amino acids long. Trimming removed 0 bases from V and 0 bases from J, with 10 bases in between. CDR1 is SGDLS, CDR2 YYNGEE, per germline. CDR3 residues: CASSVDGGDSYNEQFF. CDR3 DNA: TGTGCCAGCAGCGTAGATGGTGGGGACTCCTACAATGAGCAGTTCTTC.

The chain couples TRBV25-1 to TRBJ1-1; D is unresolved. The germline V gene has CDR1 MGHDK and CDR2 SYGVNS. Trimming removed 1 base from V and 4 bases from J, with 10 bases in between. This CDR3 has 14 residues. The CDR3 sequence is CASSESGASTEAFF. The DNA for the CDR3 is TGTGCCAGCAGTGAATCAGGAGCTAGCACTGAAGCTTTCTTT.